The T cell receptor (beta chain) under discussion was sequenced for a study of CD8+CD57+ T cells in acquired aplastic anemia. Study-wide context: Sorted CD4+ and CD8+ cells gave an average of roughly 3.2 ug of DNA. For CD4+ cells, healthy donors had an average of roughly 11 million reads. General observations from the study: Patients did not significantly differ from controls in CD8+ Simpson's diversity. Roughly 30 CD8+ CDR3 sequences occurred in both the patients and the controls.

This clonotype was counted many times. The target antigen is unknown. Germline values: CDR1 SGHVS, CDR2 FQNEAQ. V lost 5 bases, J lost 3 bases, and 7 bases lay in between. The CDR3 extends over 13 amino acids. TCR beta VDJ and CDR3 were profiled, and genomic DNA was the template. One entry per CDR3 protein, called by TCRdb with MiXCR from the reads. The sample lists some 220,000 distinct CDR3 sequences, approximately 35% occurring once. This TCR was sampled from a human donor in good health, serving as a control. Sequences were obtained from sorted CD4+, CD8+, or CD8+CD57+ T cells (not recorded which) from PBMCs. The rearrangement uses TRBV7-8 and TRBJ2-2; the D is unclear. CDR3 DNA sequence: TGTGCCAGCAGCCTTGGGGACACCGGGGAGCTGTTTTTT. Translated: CASSLGDTGELFF.